The T cell receptor beta chain described here comes from a study of cytomegalovirus exposure and HLA in healthy donors. The PCR ran on 60 Vbeta and 13 Jbeta primers. Measured with immunoSEQ multiplex PCR; TCRdb has only the in-frame clones, and not every one. The table includes fewer than 150,000 clones, around 70% detected once. This clone was picked up one time. The CDR3 is made up of 16 amino acids. CDR1 is SGHRS, CDR2 YFSETQ, per germline. Losses at the gene ends were 7 bases for V and 5 bases for J; bases not matched to a gene: 14. Sequenced material: PBMCs. J is TRBJ2-1 and V is TRBV5-1; TRBD1 aligns across 8 bases. The sequence was obtained from a woman aged 50 to 65 in good health and CMV-seropositive. The CDR3 DNA reads TGCGCCAGCGGCCTCCCTGACAGGGGCATCGACAATGAGCAGTTCTTC. Its translation: CASGLPDRGIDNEQFF.